Below are 18 T cell receptor beta chains sequenced from a single sample in a study of metastatic and nonmetastatic thyroid tumors. Among the patients, none had received any treatment before thyroid surgery. MiXCR reprocessed the PCR reads for TCRdb. This sample has about 40,000 clones, with approximately 15% found just once. Source material: blood. The receptors were gathered from a female donor with papillary thyroid cancer or a benign thyroid nodule (not recorded which). Some clones in this sample may be carry-over from other donors' samples.

This clone was picked up many times. CDR3 DNA: TGCAGTGCTAGAGGATTGTGGGAGGGTCGAACAGATACGCAGTATTTT. Translated, it gives CSARGLWEGRTDTQYF. The chain links TRBV20-1 to TRBJ2-3; 7 bases agree with TRBD2. The V and J ends lost 1 base and 3 bases, in that order; junction bases with no gene match: 10. The V gene's germline CDR1 is DFQATT and CDR2 SNEGSKA (reference sequence). This CDR3 has 16 amino acids.

This clone was picked up many times. V gene TRBV6-1 combines with J gene TRBJ2-4; tentative D call: TRBD1 (6 bases). This CDR3 region has 15 residues. CDR1 MNHNS and CDR2 SASEGT come from the germline V gene. Trimming took 7 bases from V and 0 from J, leaving 13 bases between them. CDR3 protein: CASNTGQLAKNIQYF. The DNA for the CDR3 is TGTGCCAGCAACACCGGACAGTTAGCCAAAAACATTCAGTACTTC.

This clone was seen only a few times. The chain combines TRBV6-1 with TRBJ2-6; weak D call: TRBD2 (5 bases). V gave up 5 bases and J gave up 0 bases, with 8 bases separating them. Germline V gives CDR1 MNHNS, CDR2 SASEGT. CDR3 length: 15 residues. In DNA, the CDR3 is TGTGCCAGCAGTCCGGGGTTCTCTGGGGCCAACGTCCTGACTTTC. Its protein product is CASSPGFSGANVLTF.

This clone appeared many times. V and J are TRBV27 and TRBJ2-3, with a tentative D call TRBD2 (5 bases). CDR3 size: 15 residues. Germline CDR1 and CDR2: MNHEY and SMNVEV (reference sequence). The germline V and J ends were trimmed by 6 bases and 2 bases, with 15 bases remaining between them. The DNA for the CDR3 is TGTGCCAGCAGCTCAGGACTCGAATACACAGATACGCAGTATTTT. Its translation is CASSSGLEYTDTQYF.

This clone was observed at least ten times. The chain couples TRBV6-1 to TRBJ2-5, with D possibly matching TRBD2 (5 bases). Germline V lookup: CDR1 MNHNS, CDR2 SASEGT. The CDR3 has 14 residues. V was cut by 8 bases and J by 3 bases, with 16 bases left in between. As DNA, the CDR3 is TGTGCCAGCCTCACACCCGCGGGCAAAGAGACCCAGTACTTC. Amino acids: CASLTPAGKETQYF.

This clone was counted ten times or more. V usage is TRBV15 and J usage is TRBJ1-4; TRBD1 is a possible D gene (6 bases). V was shortened by 5 bases and J by 1 base, with 11 bases between the two germline ends. The CDR3 extends over 15 amino acids. In germline, CDR1 is LNHNV, CDR2 YYDKDF (reference sequence). The CDR3 sequence is CATSSTRGTNEKLFF. The CDR3 DNA sequence: TGTGCCACCAGCTCCACCAGGGGAACTAATGAAAAACTGTTTTTT. Full variable domain (remainder filled in from reference TRBV15 and TRBJ1-4): DAMVIQNPRYQVTQFGKPVTLSCSQTLNHNVMYWYQQKSSQAPKLLFHYYDKDFNNEADTPDNFQSRRPNTSFCFLDIRSPGLGDTAMYLCATSSTRGTNEKLFFGSGTQLSVL.

In this sample, this clone turned up many times. The chain combines TRBV5-5 with TRBJ2-2; tentatively, D is TRBD1 (7 bases). V shed 4 bases and J shed 1 base, with 11 bases lying between them. Germline-derived CDR1 and CDR2 are SGHKS and YYEKEE (reference sequence). This CDR3 contains 15 residues. The CDR3 nucleotides read TGTGCCAGCAGCGGCGGGACAGTGAACACCGGGGAGCTGTTTTTT. Its protein product is CASSGGTVNTGELFF.

The chain carries TRBV30 and TRBJ2-3; no definite D call. Trimming cost V 2 bases and J 1 base, with 16 bases left between them. This CDR3 comprises 16 residues. Germline CDR1 GTSNPN, CDR2 SVGIG (reference sequence). The CDR3 reads CAWSFYSIKGTDTQYF. CDR3 bases: TGTGCCTGGAGTTTTTACAGTATTAAGGGCACAGATACGCAGTATTTT.

This clone was counted at least ten times. For the CDR3, the DNA is TGTGCCACCCATACCGAGGGGTACTCCTACAATGAGCAGTTCTTC. It specifies CATHTEGYSYNEQFF. The chain is built from TRBV12-3 or TRBV12-4 and TRBJ2-1, with D perhaps assigned TRBD1 or TRBD2 (5 bases each). There are 15 residues in the CDR3. Trimming pared 10 bases from V and 0 bases from J, leaving 16 bases between.

The table lists this clone with a few counts. Since a much larger clone is just one base distant, this may be a read error. Other DNA sequences in the sample encode the same CDR3. The chain has TRBV11-3 and TRBJ2-2, with D hard to call. V lost 4 bases and J lost 6, with 9 bases in between. CDR3 length: 13 residues. The V gene's germline CDR1 is SGHNT and CDR2 YENEEA. Here the CDR3 DNA reads TGTGCCAGCAGCTCCACGACACCCGGGGAGCTGTTTTTT. Translation gives CASSSTTPGELFF. Using reference TRBV11-3 and TRBJ2-2 for the parts outside the CDR3, the full variable domain is EAGVVQSPRYKIIEKKQPVAFWCNPISGHNTLYWYLQNLGQGPELLIRYENEEAVDDSQLPKDRFSAERLKGVDSTLKIQPAELGDSAVYLCASSSTTPGELFFGEGSRLTVL.

This clone occurred a few times. The junction departs from germline at one end; a sequencing error may be responsible. The CDR3 region has the DNA TGTGCCAGCATCTCCTCCGGGACGAGCTATTGCTACACCTTC. Amino acids: CASISSGTSYCYTF. The chain uses TRBV28 and TRBJ1-2; D is perhaps TRBD1 (5 bases). Germline loops: CDR1 MDHEN, CDR2 SYDVKM. This CDR3 comprises 14 residues.

This clone has at least ten counts. The sample contains more than one DNA sequence encoding this CDR3. CDR3 DNA: TGCAGTGCCCCCGGAAGTAGCGGGAGGGCCGAGGCCCAGTACTTC. Its protein product is CSAPGSSGRAEAQYF. The V and J genes are TRBV20-1 and TRBJ2-5; 11 positions match TRBD2. Germline CDR1 DFQATT, CDR2 SNEGSKA (reference sequence). CDR3 length: 15 residues. V shed 6 bases, J shed 9 bases, and the junction held 15 bases outside the gene matches.

Ten or more counts support this clone. V usage is TRBV18 and J usage is TRBJ2-7, with 12 bases that match TRBD2. Germline CDR1 reads KGHSH; CDR2 reads LQKENI. This CDR3 is 16 amino acids long. Germline trimming cut 5 bases from V and 3 bases from J; bases unmatched to any gene: 8. CDR3 protein: CASSALTSGSGYEQYF. The CDR3 DNA sequence: TGTGCCAGCTCAGCGCTGACTAGCGGGAGCGGCTACGAGCAGTACTTC.

The table lists this clone with many counts. The chain links TRBV12-5 to TRBJ2-1; D is unresolved. Germline assignment: CDR1 LGHNT and CDR2 FRNRAP. The CDR3 contains 13 residues. Trimming left V 5 bases short and J 6 bases short, with 11 bases between. CDR3 sequence: CASGLNTGNEQFF. Here the CDR3 DNA reads TGTGCTAGTGGTCTGAATACGGGCAATGAGCAGTTCTTC.

This chain joins TRBV28 and TRBJ1-2; tentative D call: TRBD1 (5 bases). V was trimmed by 8 bases and J by 5 bases, leaving 9 bases between them. The germline V gene has CDR1 MDHEN and CDR2 SYDVKM. The CDR3 has 11 amino acids. The CDR3 loop is CASLYRYGYTF. CDR3 nucleotides: TGTGCCAGCTTGTACAGGTATGGCTACACCTTC.

This clone was seen a few times. This chain links TRBV28 with TRBJ1-2; D is undetermined. Germline V gene lookup returns CDR1 MDHEN and CDR2 SYDVKM. V was trimmed by 3 bases and J by 8 bases, leaving 19 bases between them. The length of the CDR3 is 15 residues. The CDR3 sequence is CASSLNTGSGWGYTF. The CDR3 DNA is TGTGCCAGCAGTTTGAATACCGGGTCTGGGTGGGGCTACACCTTC.

This clone turned up a few times. Compared with germline, one end of the junction differs, possibly owing to a read error. This sequence joins TRBV28 and TRBJ2-2; D tentatively fits TRBD1 or TRBD2 (6 bases each). The length of the CDR3 is 15 residues. Per the germline V gene, CDR1 is MDHEN and CDR2 is SYDVKM. The CDR3 reads CAISLGGQGTGELLF. The CDR3 nucleotides read TGTGCCATCAGTTTAGGGGGGCAGGGCACCGGGGAGCTGCTTTTT. Complete variable domain (other parts from reference TRBV28 and TRBJ2-2): DVKVTQSSRYLVKRTGEKVFLECVQDMDHENMFWYRQDPGLGLRLIYFSYDVKMKEKGDIPEGYSVSREKKERFSLILESASTNQTSMYLCAISLGGQGTGELLFGEGSRLTVL.

This clone was seen many times. The V call is TRBV2, the J call TRBJ2-5; 7 bases are a match to TRBD1. CDR3 length equals 14 residues. V gave up 5 bases and J gave up 5 bases; unmatched junction bases: 8. Germline V gene sequence: CDR1 SNHLY, CDR2 FYNNEI. The chain's CDR3 is CASSLTGFSETQYF. CDR3 sequence (DNA): TGTGCCAGCAGTTTGACAGGGTTTAGTGAGACCCAGTACTTC.